The 11 T cell receptor beta chains given below trace back to one sample, sequenced in a study of control samples from healthy donors and cancer patients. Repertoires were generated with immunoSEQ multiplex PCR, while TCRdb's copy carries only in-frame clones and drops some. The profile shows 130,000 to 150,000 clones, 90% to 95% of them singletons. The sequenced sample consisted of PBMCs. The receptor source for this set is a man aged 55 to 69 with colorectal cancer.

This clone has a single count. The chain carries TRBV12-3 or TRBV12-4 and TRBJ1-2; D unresolved. Trimming removed 3 bases from V and 5 bases from J, with 10 bases in between. CDR3 length: 13 residues. The CDR3 region has the DNA TGTGCCAGCAGTTTTTTGGGTTATTATGGCTACACCTTC. It is translated as CASSFLGYYGYTF.

The chain is built from TRBV6-5 and TRBJ1-2, with 7 bases fitting TRBD1. V lost 6 bases and J lost 4; bases outside the gene matches: 5. CDR3 length: 13 residues. The germline V gene has CDR1 MNHEY and CDR2 SVGAGI. Written as DNA, the CDR3 is TGTGCCAGCAGCGCAGGGACAGTCTATGGCTACACCTTC. Its translation: CASSAGTVYGYTF.

The J gene is TRBJ2-1, the V gene TRBV5-1; 9 bases match TRBD1. The J segment lost 3 bases and the V segment lost 4 bases, leaving 2 bases of the junction unmatched. Germline V gene lookup returns CDR1 SGHRS and CDR2 YFSETQ. The CDR3 totals 14 residues. The CDR3 region is CASSPGQGYNEQFF. In nucleotides, the CDR3 is TGCGCCAGCAGCCCGGGACAGGGCTACAATGAGCAGTTCTTC. The full variable domain, completed using reference TRBV5-1 and TRBJ2-1, is KAGVTQTPRYLIKTRGQQVTLSCSPISGHRSVSWYQQTPGQGLQFLFEYFSETQRNKGNFPGRFSGRQFSNSRSEMNVSTLELGDSALYLCASSPGQGYNEQFFGPGTRLTVL.

The CDR3 reads CASSSHQGANTEAFF. CDR3 in DNA: TGTGCCAGCAGTTCGCATCAGGGGGCGAACACTGAAGCTTTCTTT. The V call is TRBV28, the J call TRBJ1-1; 8 bases are shared with TRBD1. The CDR3 consists of 15 residues. The germline gives CDR1 MDHEN, CDR2 SYDVKM. Trimming at V came to 4 bases and at J to 1 base, leaving 5 bases not matched to a gene. Full variable domain (outside the CDR3, taken from reference TRBV28 and TRBJ1-1): DVKVTQSSRYLVKRTGEKVFLECVQDMDHENMFWYRQDPGLGLRLIYFSYDVKMKEKGDIPEGYSVSREKKERFSLILESASTNQTSMYLCASSSHQGANTEAFFGQGTRLTVV.

The gene calls are TRBV7-8 and TRBJ1-2; the match to TRBD1 covers 8 bases. V shed 7 bases, J shed 7 bases, and the junction held 8 bases outside the gene matches. Germline values: CDR1 SGHVS, CDR2 FQNEAQ. This CDR3 is 13 amino acids long. CDR3: CASTPDREGGYTF. The CDR3 coding sequence is TGTGCCAGCACCCCGGACAGGGAGGGTGGCTACACCTTC.

The chain joins TRBV7-7 to TRBJ2-2; 9 bases are a match to TRBD1. This CDR3 has 15 amino acids. Unmatched junction bases numbered 7, after V lost 5 bases and J lost 6 bases. Germline CDR1 and CDR2: SSHAT and FNYEAQ (reference sequence). The CDR3 here is CASSPDRGYAGELFF. The CDR3, as DNA: TGTGCCAGCAGCCCCGACAGGGGGTACGCCGGGGAGCTGTTTTTT.

The chain is built from TRBV18 and TRBJ2-6; 7 bases map to TRBD1. CDR1 and CDR2 from the germline V gene are KGHSH and LQKENI. Trimming took 5 bases from V and 0 from J; bases not matched to a gene: 10. The CDR3 has 18 residues. The CDR3 region has the DNA TGTGCCAGCTCAACACAGGGGATTGGCTCCTCTGGGGCCAACGTCCTGACTTTC. Its protein is CASSTQGIGSSGANVLTF. Full variable domain (outside the CDR3, taken from reference TRBV18 and TRBJ2-6): NAGVMQNPRHLVRRRGQEARLRCSPMKGHSHVYWYRQLPEEGLKFMVYLQKENIIDESGMPKERFSAEFPKEGPSILRIQQVVRGDSAAYFCASSTQGIGSSGANVLTFGAGSRLTVL.

This clone was counted only a few times. The J gene is TRBJ2-2, the V gene TRBV19; 7 nucleotides align to TRBD2. V dropped 3 bases and J dropped 4; count of bases not matched to a gene: 8. The CDR3 contains 16 residues. Germline V gene sequence: CDR1 LNHDA, CDR2 SQIVND (reference sequence). The DNA for the CDR3 is TGTGCCAGTAGTATGCTTCGGGGGAGGGGCACCGGGGAGCTGTTTTTT. Translation: CASSMLRGRGTGELFF.

The chain combines TRBV7-9 with TRBJ2-5; unclear D gene. This CDR3 region has 14 residues. Deletions cut 3 bases from V and 1 base from J, with 9 bases between. Germline V lookup: CDR1 SEHNR, CDR2 FQNEAQ (reference sequence). The CDR3 region has the DNA TGTGCCAGCAGCTTGAGTGGGTCCCAAGAGACCCAGTACTTC. It yields the protein CASSLSGSQETQYF.

A few counts support this clone. This chain connects TRBV30 to TRBJ1-1; D remains ambiguous. The V and J ends lost 4 bases and 0 bases respectively, with 6 bases between them. Germline V gene sequence: CDR1 GTSNPN, CDR2 SVGIG (reference sequence). The CDR3 contains 12 residues. The CDR3 sequence: CAWKRMNTEAFF. For the CDR3, the DNA is TGTGCCTGGAAACGCATGAACACTGAAGCTTTCTTT.

The chain joins TRBV4-1 to TRBJ1-5; 8 bases agree with TRBD1. Germline V gene sequence: CDR1 MGHRA, CDR2 YSYEKL. V trimming: 0 bases; J trimming: 10 bases; junction bases outside the gene matches: 8. CDR3 length: 15 residues. This chain's CDR3 is CASSQDRDRGLPQHF. In nucleotides, the CDR3 is TGCGCCAGCAGCCAAGACCGAGACAGGGGACTACCCCAGCATTTT.